A single sample gave rise to the 27 T cell receptor beta chains below, sequenced in a study of T cell responses to AZD1222 COVID-19 vaccine. Generated by immunoSEQ multiplex PCR, the TCRdb table keeps only in-frame clones and is missing some. The table shows just under 150,000 clones, with around 90% occurring only once. The sequencing used peripheral blood, collected 28 days after the second dose of the MenACWY control vaccine. The receptors were sampled from an adult who received the MenACWY meningococcal vaccine as a control.

The chain employs TRBV27 and TRBJ2-7, with 8 bases identical to TRBD1. Germline CDR1 is MNHEY and CDR2 is SMNVEV (reference sequence). The CDR3 loop spans 14 amino acids. The J segment lost 4 bases and the V segment lost 5 bases, leaving 7 bases of the junction unmatched. For the CDR3, the DNA is TGTGCCAGCAGTCGCCGGGACAGGCGATACGAGCAGTACTTC. Amino acids: CASSRRDRRYEQYF.

The chain carries TRBV4-1 and TRBJ1-5, with D hard to call. The CDR3 extends over 16 amino acids. Trimming removed 4 bases from V and 3 bases from J, with 16 bases in between. CDR1 MGHRA and CDR2 YSYEKL come from the germline V gene. The CDR3 is CASSPAGLGINQPQHF. CDR3 coding DNA: TGCGCCAGCAGCCCTGCTGGGCTTGGTATCAATCAGCCCCAGCATTTT.

The CDR3 coding sequence is TGTGCCAGCAGTACAGGGGGCTTCGGCGGGCAGTACTTC. It encodes CASSTGGFGGQYF. The V call is TRBV6-5, the J call TRBJ2-7, with TRBD1 matching 9 bases. With 5 bases clipped from V and 9 bases from J, the junction kept 8 bases outside the gene matches. This CDR3 contains 13 residues. Germline V gives CDR1 MNHEY, CDR2 SVGAGI.

The CDR3 protein is CASSVRTSGAETQYF. The CDR3 DNA follows: TGTGCCAGCAGCGTACGGACTAGCGGGGCAGAGACCCAGTACTTC. The gene calls are TRBV9 and TRBJ2-5, with 12 bases fitting TRBD2. This CDR3 comprises 15 residues. Germline V CDR1 and CDR2: SGDLS, YYNGEE. Trimming at V came to 1 base and at J to 4 bases, leaving 2 bases not matched to a gene.

J is TRBJ2-3 and V is TRBV5-1, with D tentatively TRBD2 (5 bases). With 2 bases removed from V and 4 bases from J, the gap between germline ends came to 8 bases. Germline V gene data show CDR1 as SGHRS and CDR2 as YFSETQ. The CDR3 spans 13 residues. The CDR3 loop reads CASSFKRSDTQYF. The DNA of the CDR3 is TGCGCCAGCAGCTTTAAGCGGTCAGATACGCAGTATTTT.

The V and J genes are TRBV20-1 and TRBJ1-1, with 8 bases matching TRBD1. J lost 3 bases, V lost 3 bases, and 6 bases had no gene match. The CDR3 contains 14 residues. CDR1 DFQATT and CDR2 SNEGSKA come from the germline V gene (reference sequence). The CDR3 DNA sequence: TGCAGTGCTAGTCGACTGACAGGGGACACTGAAGCTTTCTTT. Protein sequence: CSASRLTGDTEAFF.

This sequence joins TRBV29-1 and TRBJ2-7; 9 bases line up with TRBD1. Losses at the gene ends were 7 bases for V and 3 bases for J; bases not matched to a gene: 7. The CDR3 totals 13 residues. Looked up from germline, CDR1 is SQVTM and CDR2 is ANQGSEA. For the CDR3, the DNA is TGCAGCGCTGACCCGGGACAGGGCTACGAGCAGTACTTC. Encoded protein: CSADPGQGYEQYF.

The chain uses TRBV5-5 and TRBJ1-2, with 7 bases matching TRBD1. In germline, CDR1 is SGHKS, CDR2 YYEKEE (reference sequence). The CDR3 has 13 amino acids. V was clipped by 1 base and J by 8 bases; unmatched bases: 5. For the CDR3, the DNA is TGTGCCAGCAGCTTGACCATAGGGGGCGGCTACACCTTC. It codes for CASSLTIGGGYTF.

CDR3 sequence reads: CASSLALGESGANVLTF. The CDR3 DNA reads TGTGCCAGCAGCTTGGCCTTGGGGGAGTCCGGGGCCAACGTCCTGACTTTC. This chain links TRBV5-5 with TRBJ2-6; the D gene could be TRBD1 or TRBD2 (5 bases each). The germline V gene has CDR1 SGHKS and CDR2 YYEKEE (reference sequence). CDR3 length: 17 residues. Trimming shortened V by 0 bases and J by 4 bases, and 14 bases separated the two germline ends.

This chain connects TRBV5-6 to TRBJ1-4; a possible D gene is TRBD1 (6 bases). CDR3 size: 15 residues. Between the trimmed V and J ends, which lost 2 bases and 5 bases, there was a span of 13 bases. CDR1 is SGHDT and CDR2 is YYEEEE in the germline V gene. The CDR3 region is CASSLRQVTNEKLFF. In DNA form, the CDR3 reads TGTGCCAGCAGCTTAAGACAGGTCACAAATGAAAAACTGTTTTTT.

The genes are TRBV10-3 and TRBJ1-4, with 10 bases lining up with TRBD1. V dropped 6 bases and J dropped 6; count of bases not matched to a gene: 4. The CDR3 length is 14 residues. CDR1 is ENHRY and CDR2 is SYGVKD in the germline V gene. CDR3 coding DNA: TGTGCCATCAGAGACGGGACAGGGGATGAAAAACTGTTTTTT. It is translated as CAIRDGTGDEKLFF.

The chain employs TRBV5-1 and TRBJ2-7, with no clear D. The germline CDR1 and CDR2 sequences are SGHRS and YFSETQ. Trimming stripped 5 bases from V and 3 bases from J, with 9 bases between. This CDR3 contains 12 residues. The CDR3 DNA sequence: TGCGCCAGCAGGCCCGAAAACTACGAGCAGTACTTC. It translates to CASRPENYEQYF.

The chain couples TRBV6-5 to TRBJ1-3, with TRBD1 matching 9 bases. Germline CDR1 and CDR2: MNHEY and SVGAGI. After removal of 8 bases from V and 3 bases from J, the junction contained 5 bases not matched to a gene. CDR3 size: 14 residues. The CDR3 reads CASATGGFGNTIYF. CDR3 DNA: TGTGCCAGCGCGACAGGGGGTTTTGGAAACACCATATATTTT.

V usage is TRBV18 and J usage is TRBJ2-2; 9 nucleotides align to TRBD2. Germline V gene data show CDR1 as KGHSH and CDR2 as LQKENI. The CDR3 loop spans 15 amino acids. After removal of 4 bases from V and 1 base from J, the junction contained 1 base not matched to a gene. The CDR3 here is CASSQLAGNTGELFF. The CDR3 DNA reads as TGTGCCAGCTCACAACTAGCGGGGAACACCGGGGAGCTGTTTTTT.

The chain has TRBV11-1 and TRBJ1-3; D gene ambiguous. The CDR3 is made up of 17 amino acids. Germline lookup yields CDR1 SGHAT and CDR2 FQDESV (reference sequence). Between the trimmed V and J ends, which lost 0 bases and 0 bases, there was a span of 12 bases. Here the CDR3 reads CASSLASAGFSGNTIYF. The CDR3 DNA sequence: TGTGCCAGCAGCTTAGCGTCGGCCGGTTTCTCTGGAAACACCATATATTTT.

The chain couples TRBV9 to TRBJ2-7; possibly TRBD1 or TRBD2 for D (5 bases each). In germline, CDR1 is SGDLS, CDR2 YYNGEE. V was clipped by 4 bases and J by 2 bases, with 10 bases between them. The CDR3 has 13 amino acids. CDR3 amino acids: CASSPRGAYEQYF. The CDR3 region has the DNA TGTGCCAGCAGCCCGAGGGGAGCCTACGAGCAGTACTTC.

The J gene is TRBJ1-5, the V gene TRBV28; the D is unclear. V lost 2 bases and J lost 3, with 11 bases in between. The length of the CDR3 is 15 residues. The germline CDR1 and CDR2 sequences are MDHEN and SYDVKM. The CDR3 spells CASSLIGQLNQPQHF. Written as DNA, the CDR3 is TGTGCCAGCAGTTTAATTGGGCAGCTCAATCAGCCCCAGCATTTT.

The chain combines TRBV7-3 with TRBJ2-3; 12 nucleotides align to TRBD2. Germline V CDR1 and CDR2: SGHTA, FQGTGA. This CDR3 comprises 17 residues. V lost 5 bases and J lost 5; bases outside the gene matches: 11. CDR3 region: CASSDKRLAGEVDTQYF. In nucleotides, the CDR3 is TGTGCCAGCAGCGATAAGCGACTAGCGGGAGAAGTAGATACGCAGTATTTT.

This chain uses TRBV3-1 (or the pseudogene TRBV3-2) with TRBJ2-7; D call uncertain. Trimming took 6 bases from V and 0 from J, leaving 9 bases between them. CDR3 size: 13 residues. Germline V gene lookup returns CDR1 LGHDT and CDR2 YNNKEL (reference sequence). The CDR3 reads CASRYGTSYEQYF. For the CDR3, the DNA is TGTGCCAGCAGGTACGGTACCTCCTACGAGCAGTACTTC.

The chain couples TRBV2 to TRBJ1-2; D is ambiguous. Germline V gene lookup returns CDR1 SNHLY and CDR2 FYNNEI. The CDR3 has 13 amino acids. V was trimmed by 2 bases and J by 4 bases, leaving 8 bases between them. The CDR3: CASSETSSYGYTF. DNA of the CDR3: TGTGCCAGCAGTGAAACCAGCAGCTATGGCTACACCTTC.

The chain joins TRBV4-2 to TRBJ1-1, with D perhaps TRBD1 (5 bases). CDR3 length: 14 amino acids. Germline V CDR1 and CDR2: LGHNA, YNFKEQ. Between the trimmed V and J ends, which lost 3 bases and 2 bases, there was a span of 10 bases. The CDR3 loop is CASSHPGVNTEAFF. The CDR3 DNA reads TGTGCCAGCAGCCACCCGGGGGTAAACACTGAAGCTTTCTTT.

The chain uses TRBV6-6 and TRBJ1-6; possible D gene TRBD1, 6 bases. The V gene lost 6 bases and the J gene lost 4 bases, with 10 bases spanning the gap. The length of the CDR3 is 14 residues. Germline lookup yields CDR1 MNHNY and CDR2 SVGAGI (reference sequence). CDR3 DNA: TGTGCCAGCAGCCCACAGGGTTATAATTCACCCCTCCACTTT. This encodes CASSPQGYNSPLHF.

This chain uses TRBV12-1 with TRBJ1-5; the table's D call, TRBD1, was not checked against the DNA. TRBV12-1 is recorded as a pseudogene. This CDR3 comprises 17 residues. The CDR3 nucleotides read TGTGCCAGCAGCTTCCGCCCGGACGGACAGTTTAATCAGCCCCAGCATTTT. It codes for CASSFRPDGQFNQPQHF.

This clone was picked up one time. This chain uses TRBV5-8 with TRBJ1-2, with D possibly being TRBD1 (6 bases). The CDR3 is 16 amino acids. V was cut by 0 bases and J by 6 bases, with 18 bases left in between. CDR1 is SGHTS and CDR2 is YDEGEE in the germline V gene. DNA for the CDR3: TGTGCCAGCAGCTTGGCCGGTCAGGGGTTCGGGGATGGCTACACCTTC. It translates to CASSLAGQGFGDGYTF.

This chain links TRBV5-6 with TRBJ1-1; 7 positions match TRBD1. The CDR3 covers 15 residues. In germline, CDR1 is SGHDT, CDR2 YYEEEE. V dropped 4 bases and J dropped 0; count of bases not matched to a gene: 6. This CDR3 reads CASSGAGGLNTEAFF. In nucleotides, the CDR3 is TGTGCCAGCAGCGGGGCAGGGGGGTTGAACACTGAAGCTTTCTTT.

V usage is TRBV30 and J usage is TRBJ1-1, with TRBD1 identical over 8 bases. CDR3 length: 13 residues. Germline lookup yields CDR1 GTSNPN and CDR2 SVGIG (reference sequence). The ends lost 2 bases at V and 5 bases at J; junction bases unmatched: 4. The CDR3 loop reads CAWSHTGGTEAFF. CDR3 nucleotides: TGTGCCTGGAGTCATACAGGGGGAACTGAAGCTTTCTTT.

J is TRBJ2-7 and V is TRBV6-2 or TRBV6-3, with D possibly being TRBD2 (7 bases). CDR1 is MNHEY, CDR2 SVGEGT, per germline. This CDR3 is 16 amino acids long. The ends were cut back, 0 bases at V and 2 bases at J, with 14 bases in the middle. The CDR3 DNA is TGTGCCAGCAGTTACTCGAGGGGGGGAGCAGCCTACGAGCAGTACTTC. Amino acids: CASSYSRGGAAYEQYF.